These 21 T cell receptor beta chains share one sample of origin, sequenced in a study of blood T cell repertoires in COVID-19. Using immunoSEQ multiplex PCR, the repertoire was profiled, and TCRdb retains in-frame clones only, with some absent. There are over 150,000 clones in the sample; about 88% occur only once, and 18% lies in the top ten. The sequencing sample was made of peripheral blood. The receptor set was obtained from a man in his fifties or sixties with COVID-19, enrolled during active disease.

The chain uses TRBV24-1 and TRBJ1-2; D ambiguous. Germline lookup yields CDR1 KGHDR and CDR2 SFDVKD. This CDR3 comprises 15 residues. V was pared by 1 base and J by 8 bases, with 16 bases between. The CDR3 loop is CATSDLGGFSSGYTF. Here the CDR3 DNA reads TGTGCCACCAGTGATTTAGGAGGGTTTTCTTCCGGCTACACCTTC.

This clone was seen a single time. The rearrangement joins TRBV5-8 to TRBJ1-4; 8 nucleotides align to TRBD1. With 1 base clipped from V and 8 bases from J, the junction kept 7 bases outside the gene matches. The CDR3 runs to 15 residues. CDR1 SGHTS and CDR2 YDEGEE come from the germline V gene. CDR3 loop: CASSLRGTGWEKLFF. CDR3 in DNA: TGTGCCAGCAGCTTGCGGGGGACAGGTTGGGAAAAACTGTTTTTT.

The chain is built from TRBV7-9 and TRBJ2-2; 10 bases are a match to TRBD2. The germline V gene has CDR1 SEHNR and CDR2 FQNEAQ (reference sequence). V was clipped by 2 bases and J by 4 bases; unmatched bases: 1. CDR3 size: 15 residues. For the CDR3, the DNA is TGTGCCAGCAGCTTAAGCGGGAGGGTCACCGGGGAGCTGTTTTTT. Protein product: CASSLSGRVTGELFF. Supplemented by reference TRBV7-9 and TRBJ2-2, the full variable domain reads DTGVSQNPRHKITKRGQNVTFRCDPISEHNRLYWYRQTLGQGPEFLTYFQNEAQLEKSRLLSDRFSAERPKGSFSTLEIQRTEQGDSAMYLCASSLSGRVTGELFFGEGSRLTVL.

The chain recombines TRBV4-2 with TRBJ2-3; TRBD2 aligns across 8 bases. V shed 1 base and J 0 bases; nucleotides not matched to a gene: 6. The CDR3 covers 17 residues. CDR1 LGHNA and CDR2 YNFKEQ come from the germline V gene. CDR3 DNA sequence: TGTGCCAGCAGCCAAGTTGTAGGCGGGAGGAGCACAGATACGCAGTATTTT. It translates to CASSQVVGGRSTDTQYF.

This chain connects TRBV9 to TRBJ1-5, with D tentatively TRBD1 (5 bases). Trimming removed 0 bases at V and 0 bases at J, with 10 bases between. CDR3 length equals 16 residues. Germline CDR1 SGDLS, CDR2 YYNGEE. CDR3 nucleotide sequence: TGTGCCAGCAGCGTAGGGACGGACATTAGCAATCAGCCCCAGCATTTT. Its protein is CASSVGTDISNQPQHF. Based on the CDR3 plus reference TRBV9 and TRBJ1-5, the full variable domain is DSGVTQTPKHLITATGQRVTLRCSPRSGDLSVYWYQQSLDQGLQFLIQYYNGEERAKGNILERFSAQQFPDLHSELNLSSLELGDSALYFCASSVGTDISNQPQHFGDGTRLSIL.

The chain links TRBV25-1 to TRBJ2-7, with 8 positions matching TRBD2. Germline trimming cut 7 bases from V and 0 bases from J; bases unmatched to any gene: 8. This CDR3 contains 15 residues. Germline V gene lookup returns CDR1 MGHDK and CDR2 SYGVNS. CDR3 in amino acids: CASTPGGVRSYEQYF. The DNA of the CDR3 is TGTGCCAGCACCCCCGGGGGGGTACGCTCCTACGAGCAGTACTTC.

The J gene is TRBJ2-7, the V gene TRBV19, with a possible D match to TRBD1 (5 bases). Trimming cost V 6 bases and J 3 bases, with 24 bases left between them. From germline, CDR1 is LNHDA and CDR2 SQIVND (reference sequence). CDR3 size: 17 residues. This CDR3 reads CASSPLRGPRTNYEQYF. The DNA for the CDR3 is TGTGCCAGTAGCCCTCTTAGGGGCCCCAGGACCAACTACGAGCAGTACTTC.

V gene TRBV3-1 (or the pseudogene TRBV3-2) combines with J gene TRBJ2-5, with D perhaps TRBD2 (5 bases). The CDR3 consists of 15 residues. Germline lookup yields CDR1 LGHDT and CDR2 YNNKEL (reference sequence). Trimming took 2 bases from V and 5 from J, leaving 15 bases between them. The CDR3 sequence is CASSQYGLGMETQYF. In nucleotides, the CDR3 is TGTGCCAGCAGCCAATATGGACTGGGGATGGAGACCCAGTACTTC.

CDR3 nucleotide sequence: TGTGCCAGCAGGGCCGGGACAGTGCGATCCGGGGAGCTGTTTTTT. It yields the protein CASRAGTVRSGELFF. This chain uses TRBV2 with TRBJ2-2; 7 bases line up with TRBD1. This CDR3 region has 15 residues. Trimming at V came to 6 bases and at J to 6 bases, leaving 10 bases not matched to a gene. Looked up from germline, CDR1 is SNHLY and CDR2 is FYNNEI.

The chain joins TRBV7-8 to TRBJ2-7; TRBD1 matches 8 bases. Germline V gene lookup returns CDR1 SGHVS and CDR2 FQNEAQ. The V and J ends lost 5 bases and 2 bases, in that order; junction bases with no gene match: 8. The CDR3 sequence is 15 residues long. CDR3 sequence: CASSLARDRPYEQYF. CDR3 bases: TGTGCCAGCAGCCTGGCCCGGGACAGGCCCTACGAGCAGTACTTC.

The chain couples TRBV30 to TRBJ1-5; D not resolved. Trimming took off 2 bases at V and 0 bases at J, with 5 bases between the two ends. The CDR3 is made up of 13 amino acids. Germline V lookup: CDR1 GTSNPN, CDR2 SVGIG (reference sequence). CDR3 DNA: TGTGCCTGGAGTACTGATAGCAATCAGCCCCAGCATTTT. This gives the protein CAWSTDSNQPQHF. Filled out from reference TRBV30 and TRBJ1-5, the complete variable domain reads SQTIHQWPATLVQPVGSPLSLECTVEGTSNPNLYWYRQAAGRGLQLLFYSVGIGQISSEVPQNLSASRPQDRQFILSSKKLLLSDSGFYLCAWSTDSNQPQHFGDGTRLSIL.

The rearrangement joins TRBV5-4 to TRBJ2-5; 9 nucleotides match TRBD1. CDR1 is SGHNT, CDR2 YYREEE, per germline (reference sequence). The CDR3 spans 15 residues. With V trimmed by 4 bases and J by 4 bases, 8 bases remained unmatched. CDR3 region: CASSLTGGEGETQYF. The CDR3 DNA is TGTGCCAGCAGCCTAACAGGGGGCGAGGGAGAGACCCAGTACTTC.

The genes are TRBV6-2 or TRBV6-3 and TRBJ1-4; tentatively, D is TRBD1 (6 bases). This CDR3 contains 16 residues. Trimming took off 2 bases at V and 2 bases at J, with 12 bases between the two ends. Germline CDR1 and CDR2: MNHEY and SVGEGT. The CDR3 sequence: CASSYVGRGTNEKLFF. In nucleotides, the CDR3 is TGTGCCAGCAGTTACGTCGGCAGGGGCACTAATGAAAAACTGTTTTTT.

The chain joins TRBV30 to TRBJ2-1; TRBD2 matches 11 bases. Germline assignment: CDR1 GTSNPN and CDR2 SVGIG (reference sequence). V was clipped by 4 bases and J by 5 bases; unmatched bases: 7. CDR3 length equals 15 residues. CDR3 region: CAWTRKGLADNEQFF. The DNA for the CDR3 is TGTGCCTGGACCCGTAAGGGACTAGCGGACAATGAGCAGTTCTTC.

The count of this clone is one. V gene TRBV5-4 combines with J gene TRBJ2-3; 7 bases line up with TRBD1. CDR3 length equals 14 residues. With 2 bases clipped from V and 3 bases from J, the junction kept 3 bases outside the gene matches. Looked up from germline, CDR1 is SGHNT and CDR2 is YYREEE (reference sequence). The CDR3 nucleotides read TGTGCCAGCAGCTTAGGGGGCTCTACAGATACGCAGTATTTT. It is translated as CASSLGGSTDTQYF.

This chain links TRBV9 with TRBJ2-2; the D is unclear. There are 14 residues in the CDR3. The V gene's germline CDR1 is SGDLS and CDR2 YYNGEE. V was cut by 5 bases and J by 3 bases, with 11 bases left in between. CDR3 region: CASRLVDDTGELFF. For the CDR3, the DNA is TGTGCCAGCAGGCTAGTCGACGACACCGGGGAGCTGTTTTTT.

The CDR3 here is CASSQVLASEQFF. The CDR3 DNA sequence: TGCGCCAGCAGCCAGGTACTAGCTAGTGAGCAGTTCTTC. The V and J genes are TRBV4-1 and TRBJ2-1; the D gene is possibly TRBD2 (6 bases). The ends were cut back, 3 bases at V and 9 bases at J, with 12 bases in the middle. The germline V gene has CDR1 MGHRA and CDR2 YSYEKL. This CDR3 region has 13 residues.

The chain recombines TRBV5-8 with TRBJ2-5, with 7 bases fitting TRBD1. CDR1 is SGHTS and CDR2 is YDEGEE in the germline V gene. This CDR3 spans 12 amino acids. V shed 3 bases and J 5 bases; nucleotides not matched to a gene: 1. For the CDR3, the DNA is TGTGCCAGCAGCTCACAGGGGGAGACCCAGTACTTC. Its protein is CASSSQGETQYF.

The chain employs TRBV5-1 and TRBJ1-1; 10 bases are shared with TRBD1. This CDR3 has 14 residues. Trimming took 3 bases from V and 5 from J; bases not matched to a gene: 4. Looked up from germline, CDR1 is SGHRS and CDR2 is YFSETQ. CDR3 bases: TGCGCCAGCAGCTCAGACAGGGGGCCAACTGAAGCTTTCTTT. Translated, it gives CASSSDRGPTEAFF.

This chain uses TRBV19 with TRBJ2-2; 8 bases match TRBD2. This CDR3 is 16 amino acids long. Per germline, CDR1 LNHDA and CDR2 SQIVND (reference sequence). The V segment lost 3 bases and the J segment 5 bases; nucleotides outside the gene matches: 8. In nucleotides, the CDR3 is TGTGCCAGTAGTATTGGTGTAGCGGGGAAAACCGGGGAGCTGTTTTTT. It is translated as CASSIGVAGKTGELFF.

This sequence joins TRBV28 and TRBJ1-3; tentatively, D is TRBD1 (6 bases). V dropped 6 bases and J dropped 4 bases, with 13 bases sitting between them. CDR1 is MDHEN, CDR2 SYDVKM, per germline. This CDR3 has 14 amino acids. CDR3 sequence (DNA): TGTGCCAGCAGGCTCACAGGGATCGGAAACACCATATATTTT. Encoded protein: CASRLTGIGNTIYF.